The 18 T cell receptor beta chains in this list originate from one sample, sequenced in a study of human T cells and chemical hapten exposure. Time point given: pre-sensitization, week 0. The sample's treatment: therapeutic diphenylcyclopropenone sensitization with weekly scalp DPC. TCRdb ran MiXCR on the RACE reads and lists one entry per CDR3 protein. The sample lists roughly 380,000 distinct CDR3 sequences; 4% to 6% were seen once. Sequencing used whole blood, obtained in connection with sensitization to the hapten diphenylcyclopropenone (DPC). The origin of the receptors is a woman in her fifties or sixties with alopecia areata. Some clones in this sample may be carry-over from other donors' samples.

This clonotype came up many times. The gene calls are TRBV27 and TRBJ2-1; D may match TRBD1 or TRBD2 (5 bases each). Germline V gene data show CDR1 as MNHEY and CDR2 as SMNVEV (reference sequence). CDR3 length: 14 amino acids. The V and J ends lost 2 bases and 9 bases respectively, with 14 bases between them. CDR3 sequence (DNA): TGTGCCAGCAGTTTAGAACGGGGCGAAGCTGAGCAGTTCTTC. Protein sequence: CASSLERGEAEQFF.

This clonotype was detected many times. The chain employs TRBV29-1 and TRBJ1-1; D is unclear. The CDR3 is 11 residues long. Trimming cost V 4 bases and J 7 bases, with 10 bases left between them. Germline V gene data show CDR1 as SQVTM and CDR2 as ANQGSEA. CDR3 in amino acids: CSVGGRSEAFF. CDR3 in DNA: TGCAGCGTTGGAGGGAGGAGTGAAGCTTTCTTT.

This clonotype was seen ten or more times. The CDR3 DNA sequence: TGTGCCACCAGTGATTTGCTACCTCCCAACACCGGGGAGCTGTTTTTT. Its translation is CATSDLLPPNTGELFF. The rearrangement uses TRBV24-1 and TRBJ2-2; D is unresolved. The CDR3 extends over 16 amino acids. The V and J ends lost 0 bases and 2 bases respectively, with 9 bases between them. CDR1 and CDR2 from the germline V gene are KGHDR and SFDVKD.

The chain has TRBV6-2 or TRBV6-3 and TRBJ2-3, with TRBD2 matching 7 bases. The germline CDR1 and CDR2 sequences are MNHEY and SVGEGT. V was clipped by 0 bases and J by 6 bases; unmatched bases: 3. The CDR3 sequence is 14 residues long. In nucleotides, the CDR3 is TGTGCCAGCAGTTACTCCCGGACTAGGGATACGCAGTATTTT. Protein sequence: CASSYSRTRDTQYF.

CDR3 residues: CASSSRIRPDTQYF. For the CDR3, the DNA is TGTGCCAGCAGCTCGCGGATCAGACCAGATACGCAGTATTTT. The rearrangement uses TRBV28 and TRBJ2-3; D not resolved. The CDR3 loop spans 14 amino acids. Trimming stripped 6 bases from V and 4 bases from J, with 14 bases between. Germline V CDR1 and CDR2: MDHEN, SYDVKM.

The J gene is TRBJ2-7, the V gene TRBV10-3; TRBD1 aligns across 7 bases. Per germline, CDR1 ENHRY and CDR2 SYGVKD. Losses at the gene ends were 6 bases for V and 7 bases for J; bases not matched to a gene: 9. This CDR3 spans 13 amino acids. Written as DNA, the CDR3 is TGTGCCATCAGAGCTCCAGGGACAGAGGAGCAGTACTTC. It encodes CAIRAPGTEEQYF.

There are many counts of this clonotype. The genes are TRBV2 and TRBJ2-5, with D unclear. Trimming took 7 bases from V and 5 from J, leaving 11 bases between them. CDR3 length: 12 amino acids. Germline V lookup: CDR1 SNHLY, CDR2 FYNNEI. The CDR3 nucleotides read TGTGCCAGCACCCGGACCGTCGAGACCCAGTACTTC. It is translated as CASTRTVETQYF.

This clonotype was seen repeatedly, ten times or more. The chain recombines TRBV20-1 with TRBJ2-2; D is unclear. The V end was cut by 2 bases, the J end by 0 bases, with 4 bases between. CDR1 is DFQATT, CDR2 SNEGSKA, per germline (reference sequence). This CDR3 is built from 13 residues. The DNA of the CDR3 is TGCAGTGCTAGACAGACGAACACCGGGGAGCTGTTTTTT. Translated, it gives CSARQTNTGELFF.

This clonotype was detected a few times. The chain's CDR3 is CASSFGASGFYEQYF. CDR3 nucleotides: TGTGCCAGCAGTTTCGGGGCTAGCGGGTTCTACGAGCAGTACTTC. J is TRBJ2-7 and V is TRBV27; the match to TRBD2 covers 8 bases. CDR3 length equals 15 residues. The germline gives CDR1 MNHEY, CDR2 SMNVEV (reference sequence). V was clipped by 3 bases and J by 3 bases; unmatched bases: 7.

The genes are TRBV6-1 and TRBJ2-7; D unresolved. V was shortened by 7 bases and J by 8 bases, with 24 bases between the two germline ends. The CDR3 covers 15 residues. Germline CDR1 MNHNS, CDR2 SASEGT. The CDR3 DNA is TGTGCCAGCAAGAAGGGCCAGGCCTCCTACGATCAGCAGTACTTC. Its protein is CASKKGQASYDQQYF.

This clonotype appeared a few times. In DNA, the CDR3 is TGTGCCAGCAGCCCGGGACTAGCGGGAGGGCTAAATGAGCAGTTCTTC. Translation: CASSPGLAGGLNEQFF. The chain couples TRBV7-9 to TRBJ2-1, with 16 bases aligning to TRBD2. Losses at the gene ends were 5 bases for V and 7 bases for J; bases not matched to a gene: 5. The length of the CDR3 is 16 residues. Per germline, CDR1 SEHNR and CDR2 FQNEAQ (reference sequence).

The V call is TRBV20-1, the J call TRBJ2-7, with unresolved D. This CDR3 has 13 amino acids. CDR1 is DFQATT and CDR2 is SNEGSKA in the germline V gene (reference sequence). The V end lost 0 bases, the J end lost 2 bases, and 8 bases lay between the germline ends. CDR3 in DNA: TGCAGTGCTAGAGAGGGTCCGCCCTACGAGCAGTACTTC. This codes for CSAREGPPYEQYF.

This clonotype was counted between two and nine times. The rearrangement uses TRBV2 and TRBJ2-6; D uncertain. This CDR3 has 12 amino acids. V lost 6 bases and J 8 bases, leaving 8 bases between the germline ends. Germline CDR1 and CDR2: SNHLY and FYNNEI. For the CDR3, the DNA is TGTGCCAGCAGCGGAGAATCCAACGTCCTGACTTTC. Protein sequence: CASSGESNVLTF.

The CDR3 protein is CSATGGGRDYGYTF. CDR3 coding DNA: TGCAGCGCCACCGGGGGGGGGCGCGACTATGGCTACACCTTC. The gene calls are TRBV29-1 and TRBJ1-2; D may be TRBD1 (6 bases). CDR3 size: 14 residues. The germline gives CDR1 SQVTM, CDR2 ANQGSEA. Trimming took off 7 bases at V and 3 bases at J, with 18 bases between the two ends.

This clonotype was observed at least ten times. The chain employs TRBV20-1 and TRBJ2-7; D remains unclear. Trimming pared 6 bases from V and 2 bases from J, leaving 11 bases between. The germline V gene encodes CDR1 DFQATT and CDR2 SNEGSKA (reference sequence). CDR3 size: 12 residues. The CDR3 reads CSARTGAYEQYF. For the CDR3, the DNA is TGCAGTGCGAGGACGGGCGCCTACGAGCAGTACTTC.

This clonotype has ten or more counts. The V gene is TRBV27, the J gene TRBJ1-5; 10 positions match TRBD1. J gave up 3 bases and V 0 bases, and 8 bases lay outside the gene matches. CDR1 and CDR2 (germline): MNHEY, SMNVEV (reference sequence). This CDR3 comprises 18 residues. The CDR3, as DNA: TGTGCCAGCAGTTTATCGGGTCCTGGACAGGGGGACAATCAGCCCCAGCATTTT. This encodes CASSLSGPGQGDNQPQHF.

There are a few counts of this clonotype. V usage is TRBV12-3 or TRBV12-4 and J usage is TRBJ2-3; weak D call: TRBD1 (7 bases). V was clipped by 6 bases and J by 3 bases, with 13 bases between them. CDR3 length: 14 amino acids. The CDR3 is CASRTGTVTDTQYF. DNA for the CDR3: TGTGCCAGCAGGACAGGGACTGTGACAGATACGCAGTATTTT.

In this sample, this clonotype turned up a few times. This rearrangement joins TRBV7-2 to TRBJ1-1; D is ambiguous. CDR3 length equals 14 residues. The V and J ends lost 2 bases and 1 base respectively, with 8 bases between them. Germline lookup yields CDR1 SGHTA and CDR2 FQGNSA. CDR3 amino acids: CASSLNGWNTEAFF. CDR3 DNA sequence: TGTGCCAGCAGCTTAAATGGCTGGAACACTGAAGCTTTCTTT.